One and the same sample provided the 10 T cell receptor beta chains below, sequenced in a study of blood T cell repertoires in COVID-19. Here immunoSEQ multiplex PCR was the method, and the copy in TCRdb shows in-frame clones only, minus some. The data hold about 60,000 clones, with about 86% observed a single time. Sequencing was carried out using peripheral blood. The receptors were sampled from a human donor in a cohort sampled during active COVID-19.

CDR3 nucleotide sequence: TGTGCCAGTACCTTCACCTACCTCACAGATACGCAGTATTTT. This translates into CASTFTYLTDTQYF. The chain combines TRBV19 with TRBJ2-3; no clear D. Germline CDR1 is LNHDA and CDR2 is SQIVND (reference sequence). This CDR3 has 14 residues. V was cut by 7 bases and J by 2 bases, with 13 bases left in between.

The chain is built from TRBV7-2 and TRBJ1-2; D is unresolved. Trimming stripped 5 bases from V and 4 bases from J, with 14 bases between. CDR3 length equals 14 residues. The germline V gene has CDR1 SGHTA and CDR2 FQGNSA. The CDR3 region is CASSPRMEGYGYTF. The CDR3 DNA reads as TGTGCCAGCAGCCCAAGGATGGAGGGCTATGGCTACACCTTC.

The gene calls are TRBV27 and TRBJ2-3; 13 positions match TRBD2. The CDR3 totals 14 residues. Germline CDR1 MNHEY, CDR2 SMNVEV (reference sequence). The J segment lost 3 bases and the V segment lost 6 bases, leaving 0 bases of the junction unmatched. CDR3 sequence: CASRGLAGTDTQYF. CDR3 nucleotides: TGTGCCAGCAGGGGACTAGCGGGAACAGATACGCAGTATTTT.

The chain couples TRBV30 to TRBJ1-2, with 11 bases that match TRBD1. Trimming took 3 bases from V and 8 from J; bases not matched to a gene: 5. The germline CDR1 and CDR2 sequences are GTSNPN and SVGIG (reference sequence). The CDR3 is 13 amino acids. This CDR3 reads CAWSRTGGEGYTF. The CDR3 DNA reads TGTGCCTGGAGCAGGACAGGGGGCGAAGGCTACACCTTC.

The chain uses TRBV24-1 and TRBJ2-2, with 10 bases matching TRBD1. The length of the CDR3 is 16 residues. The ends lost 0 bases at V and 3 bases at J; junction bases unmatched: 0. CDR1 and CDR2 from the germline V gene are KGHDR and SFDVKD. The CDR3 sequence: CATSDLGQGDTGELFF. The CDR3 DNA sequence: TGTGCCACCAGTGATTTGGGACAGGGGGACACCGGGGAGCTGTTTTTT.

This clone has more than one count but fewer than ten. The chain is built from TRBV2 and TRBJ2-7; D gene uncertain. The V gene lost 5 bases and the J gene lost 3 bases, with 5 bases spanning the gap. The CDR3 has 11 amino acids. Germline CDR1 is SNHLY and CDR2 is FYNNEI. CDR3 in amino acids: CASSSSYEQYF. DNA of the CDR3: TGTGCCAGCAGTTCCAGCTACGAGCAGTACTTC.

V gene TRBV4-1 combines with J gene TRBJ1-2, with TRBD1 as a possible D gene (6 bases). CDR3 length: 15 amino acids. Germline values: CDR1 MGHRA, CDR2 YSYEKL. V was clipped by 0 bases and J by 4 bases, with 12 bases between them. Written as DNA, the CDR3 is TGCGCCAGCAGCCAAGAACCAGGGGAAGGCTATGGCTACACCTTC. Its protein product is CASSQEPGEGYGYTF.

This clone was observed a few times. This chain connects TRBV5-1 to TRBJ1-2; 8 nucleotides line up with TRBD1. V was pared by 0 bases and J by 6 bases, with 4 bases of the junction left unmatched. The CDR3 consists of 14 residues. The germline gives CDR1 SGHRS, CDR2 YFSETQ. The CDR3 loop is CASSLETGADGYTF. CDR3 nucleotides: TGCGCCAGCAGCTTGGAGACAGGGGCAGATGGCTACACCTTC.

The CDR3 sequence: CASSSGTGKANYGYTF. In DNA, the CDR3 is TGTGCCAGCAGCTCCGGGACAGGGAAGGCTAACTATGGCTACACCTTC. This rearrangement joins TRBV7-3 to TRBJ1-2; 9 bases are shared with TRBD1. V shed 4 bases and J 0 bases; nucleotides not matched to a gene: 6. Germline loops: CDR1 SGHTA, CDR2 FQGTGA. This CDR3 is built from 16 residues.

This clone came up a few times. The chain links TRBV9 to TRBJ2-7; TRBD2 might be the D (6 bases). The CDR3 totals 15 residues. In germline, CDR1 is SGDLS, CDR2 YYNGEE. V was clipped by 4 bases and J by 3 bases, with 17 bases between them. DNA for the CDR3: TGTGCCAGCAGCCGCAACTCCGGGACTTTCTACGAGCAGTACTTC. Its protein product is CASSRNSGTFYEQYF.